The source of this T cell receptor (beta chain) is a study of radiation and T cells in renal cell carcinoma. Study findings and constraints: Without pretreatment biopsies, baseline tumor clonotype presence was undetermined. In blood, top tumor clones expanded by 2 weeks, shrinking by 4.

V lost 4 bases and J 5 bases, leaving 8 bases between the germline ends. The CDR3 sequence is 11 residues long. Germline-derived CDR1 and CDR2 are SQVTM and ANQGSEA. The time point was: blood 4 weeks post-SBRT, at nephrectomy. Described treatment: 15 Gy SBRT to primary tumor, nephrectomy 4 weeks later. Nephrectomy followed 15 Gy stereotactic body radiation by 4 weeks. The tumor was a clear cell renal cell carcinoma. Libraries were prepared by immunoSEQ multiplex PCR; TCRdb keeps only in-frame clonotypes and omits some of them. The table records 60,000 to 95,000 clones, 83% of them present only once. This clone was detected only once. The antigen remains undetermined.

The receptor was isolated from an older woman with renal cell carcinoma. The sequencing used blood, collected from a patient whose treatment included radiotherapy and nephrectomy. This chain links TRBV29-1 with TRBJ2-5; D gene ambiguous. The CDR3 loop reads CSVGGEETQYF. CDR3 coding DNA: TGCAGCGTTGGGGGTGAGGAGACCCAGTACTTC.